The entry below gives a single T cell receptor (beta chain) sequence along with its context. Its antigen is unknown. The input lacks base qualities; no much larger clone sits a single base away. This sample was included in a study of blood T cell repertoires in COVID-19 (dated by TCRdb to 2019 to 2021). Broadly, across the study: Samples covering the acute and convalescent phases of COVID-19 were provided by collaborators in the United States, Italy and Spain. The prospective study material was composed of cDNA or gDNA derived from T cells, B-cell-depleted T cells, or PBMCs. Deeply sampled blood TCRbeta repertoires from subjects exposed to, actively infected with, or recovered from COVID-19 were included in the dataset. A freely available public database, intended as a resource for researchers studying the immune response to SARS-CoV-2, is where the repertoires were released. Samples were obtained from the ongoing ImmuneRACE study (first 160 participants) and from over a thousand subjects provided by 6 global collaborators. Nearly every sample came with metadata listing a de-identified subject ID, COVID-19 status, age in years and sex. Where available, HLA class I and class II types were taken from metadata supplied by the sample provider and were not determined by assay-based typing. Summary of the overall study and its limitations: How much clinical and demographic metadata was included differed by source and by participant, and the metadata was provided uncurated.

Its CDR3 holds 13 amino acids, cysteine through phenylalanine. CDR3 DNA is the only sequence kept; it has 39 bases, read in frame from the first base. Via the germline V gene, CDR1 is LGHNA and CDR2 YNFKEQ. V lost 0 bases and J lost 6 bases; the stretch between them is 5 bases long. TCRbeta CDR3 regions were amplified from genomic DNA using the immunoSEQ Assay, a bias-controlled multiplex PCR. Per the original workflow: The number of nucleated cells in each sample was estimated by amplification of reference gene primers within the assay. To quantify the absolute abundance of each unique TCRbeta CDR3 rearrangement, sequence reads were collapsed and filtered. Productive Simpson clonality was computed per sample as the square root of Simpson's diversity index over productive rearrangements. TCRdb carries this immuneACCESS record with in-frame sequences only. Its versions omit some clonotypes, under half of them owing to an unresolved V gene in the studies checked, with the rest unexplained. The V and J calls and the clone size are those of that table, but D and trimming were determined from the DNA. The table for this sample lists hundreds of thousands of clones; around four fifths of them were counted only once. Clones ranked in the top ten supply about 20% of the sample.

Each collaborating institution followed its own protocols to collect whole blood in K2EDTA tubes. Collaborator samples were shipped for TCRbeta analysis as frozen whole blood, isolated PBMCs, or DNA extracted from either sample type. The chain employs TRBV4-2 and TRBJ2-2; the D gene is not confidently resolved. The sequencing sample was made of peripheral blood. The clonotype comes from a man under 40 with active or convalescent COVID-19. The CDR3 region reads CASSQDRPGELFF. The DNA sequence is as follows: TGTGCCAGCAGCCAAGATCGTCCCGGGGAGCTGTTTTTT.